A single count supports the clone carrying this T cell receptor beta chain. Assay used: immunoSEQ multiplex PCR; TCRdb lists only in-frame clones, some missing. The table has some 78,000 clones, 70% to 90% seen once. Germline V gene sequence: CDR1 MDHEN, CDR2 SYDVKM. Trimming cost V 5 bases and J 6 bases; bases outside gene matches: 5. The CDR3 consists of 15 residues. This entry belongs to a study of control samples from healthy donors and cancer patients. The sequence came from a woman aged 60 to 75 in good health. The gene calls are TRBV28 and TRBJ2-2; 11 bases line up with TRBD2. Material for sequencing was blood. In DNA form, the CDR3 reads TGTGCCAGCAGTACCCTTAGCGGGGGGGCCGGGGAGCTGTTTTTT. This encodes CASSTLSGGAGELFF.